The T cell receptor beta chain described here comes from a study of a mutant IDH1 vaccine in newly diagnosed glioma. As for the study in general: Vaccinations were initiated 4-6 weeks following radiotherapy alone, or were given together with temozolomide cycles. Most patients had received both radiotherapy and temozolomide, the prior options being radiotherapy, temozolomide, or both. Among treated patients, 62.5% were male and around 40% female, and mean age was around 40 years.

Assay: immunoSEQ multiplex PCR; the TCRdb copy retains only in-frame clones and omits some. The table has some 62,000 clones, around 83% seen once. Comment on this clone: The target antigen is unknown.

CDR1 and CDR2 (germline): MNHEY, SVGAGI. V shed 0 bases and J shed 12 bases, with 14 bases lying between them. CDR3 length equals 14 residues. Stated time point: week 47, end of study. Vaccinated patients received 300 ug of mutant IDH1 20-mer peptide per dose, with topical imiquimod. At weeks 1, 3, 5, 7, 11, 15, 19 and 23, patients received a vaccination, eight in all. This TCR was recovered from a man aged 30-40 years with glioma. Material: PBMCs, obtained from a glioma patient whose treatment included an IDH1 peptide vaccine. The V and J genes are TRBV6-5 and TRBJ1-4; D is possibly TRBD1 (6 bases). CDR3 sequence reads: CASSYSRQVLQLFF. CDR3 nucleotide sequence: TGTGCCAGCAGTTACTCTCGACAGGTTTTGCAACTGTTTTTT.